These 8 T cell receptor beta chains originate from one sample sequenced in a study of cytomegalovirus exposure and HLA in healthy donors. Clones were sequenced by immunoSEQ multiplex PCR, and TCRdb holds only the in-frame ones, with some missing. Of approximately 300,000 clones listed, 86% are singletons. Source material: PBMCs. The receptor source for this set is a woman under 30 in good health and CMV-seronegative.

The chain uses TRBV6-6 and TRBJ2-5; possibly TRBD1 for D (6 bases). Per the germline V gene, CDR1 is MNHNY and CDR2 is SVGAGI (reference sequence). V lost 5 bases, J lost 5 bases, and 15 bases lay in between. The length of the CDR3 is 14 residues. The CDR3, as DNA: TGTGCCAGCAGTCGCCTGGGGGCCGGGGAGACCCAGTACTTC. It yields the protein CASSRLGAGETQYF.

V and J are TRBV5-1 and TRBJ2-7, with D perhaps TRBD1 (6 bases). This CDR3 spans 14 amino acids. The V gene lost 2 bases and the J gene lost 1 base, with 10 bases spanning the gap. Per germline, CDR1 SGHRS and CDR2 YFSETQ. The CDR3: CASSLDRQSYEQYF. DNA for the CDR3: TGCGCCAGCAGCTTAGACAGGCAGTCCTACGAGCAGTACTTC.

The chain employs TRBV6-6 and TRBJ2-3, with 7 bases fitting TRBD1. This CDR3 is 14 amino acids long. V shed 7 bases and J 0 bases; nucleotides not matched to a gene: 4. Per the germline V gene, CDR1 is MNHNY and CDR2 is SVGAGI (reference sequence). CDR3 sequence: CASTRDSSTDTQYF. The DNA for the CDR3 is TGTGCCAGCACCCGGGACAGTAGCACAGATACGCAGTATTTT.

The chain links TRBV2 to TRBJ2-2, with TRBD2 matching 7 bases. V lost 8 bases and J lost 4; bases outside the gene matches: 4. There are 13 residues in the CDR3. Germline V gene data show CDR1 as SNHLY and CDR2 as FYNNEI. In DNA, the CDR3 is TGTGCCAGCTCGGGACTAACCACCGGGGAGCTGTTTTTT. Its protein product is CASSGLTTGELFF.

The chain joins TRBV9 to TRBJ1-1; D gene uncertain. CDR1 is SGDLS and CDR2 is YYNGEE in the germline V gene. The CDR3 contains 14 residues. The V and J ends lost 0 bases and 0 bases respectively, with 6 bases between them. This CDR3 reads CASSVGVMNTEAFF. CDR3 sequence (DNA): TGTGCCAGCAGCGTAGGAGTTATGAACACTGAAGCTTTCTTT.

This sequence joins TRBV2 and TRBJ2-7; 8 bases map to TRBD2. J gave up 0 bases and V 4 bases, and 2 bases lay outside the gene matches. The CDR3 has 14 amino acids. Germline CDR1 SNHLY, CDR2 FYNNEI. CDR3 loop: CASSGLAYSYEQYF. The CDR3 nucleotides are TGTGCCAGCAGTGGACTAGCGTACTCCTACGAGCAGTACTTC.

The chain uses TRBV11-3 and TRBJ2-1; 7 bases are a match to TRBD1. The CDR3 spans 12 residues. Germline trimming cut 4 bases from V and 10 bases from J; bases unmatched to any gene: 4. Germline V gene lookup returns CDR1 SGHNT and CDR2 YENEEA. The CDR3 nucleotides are TGTGCCAGCAGCTCCGACAGGGACGAGCAGTTCTTC. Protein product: CASSSDRDEQFF.

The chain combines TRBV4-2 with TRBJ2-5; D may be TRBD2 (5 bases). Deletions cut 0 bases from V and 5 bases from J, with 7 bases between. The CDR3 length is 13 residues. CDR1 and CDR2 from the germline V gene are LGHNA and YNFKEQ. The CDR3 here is CASSQDREETQYF. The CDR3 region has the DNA TGTGCCAGCAGCCAAGATAGGGAGGAGACCCAGTACTTC.